This T cell receptor (beta chain) was profiled in a study of vaccination and CD4 T cells after COVID-19. Germline CDR1 SGHTA, CDR2 FQGNSA. This CDR3 has 16 residues. V was clipped by 3 bases and J by 3 bases; unmatched bases: 4. This clonotype was detected only a few times. Its matching antigen is unknown. The Oncomine TCR Beta short-read assay sequenced DNA from cultured CD4+ T cells. TCRdb re-called the PCR reads with MiXCR, one entry per CDR3 protein. The sample records about 20,000 distinct CDR3 sequences, around 50% being singletons. Indicated treatment: approximately nine-day PBMC culture with coronavirus spike peptide pools or control peptides (ViraFEST assay).

Sequenced sample: CD4+ T cells from blood, cultured in vitro. The J gene is TRBJ2-3, the V gene TRBV7-2; 12 bases align to TRBD2. The sequence was collected from a human donor who had recovered from COVID-19. The CDR3, as DNA: TGTGCCAGCAGCTTTCTGCTAGCGGGAGGGACAGATACGCAGTATTTT. Translation gives CASSFLLAGGTDTQYF.